One sample yielded the 22 T cell receptor beta chains listed below, sequenced in a study of CD8 T cells in Susac syndrome. Random hexamers were used to reverse transcribe an amount of about 0.45 to 1 ug RNA. TCRdb analysed the immunoSEQ multiplex PCR reads with MiXCR anew, one entry per CDR3 protein. The sample includes 150,000 or so distinct CDR3 sequences, less than 95% of them seen just once. Material: CD4+ T cells from PBMCs. These receptors all stem from a human donor with multiple sclerosis.

This clonotype was seen a handful of times. The chain links TRBV3-1 to TRBJ2-3; D is ambiguous. CDR1 is LGHDT, CDR2 YNNKEL, per germline (reference sequence). With 0 bases removed from V and 8 bases from J, the gap between germline ends came to 9 bases. This CDR3 contains 13 residues. CDR3: CASSQDLGRTQYF. CDR3 DNA: TGTGCCAGCAGCCAAGATCTTGGGCGTACGCAGTATTTT.

The chain recombines TRBV27 with TRBJ1-1, with D unclear. This CDR3 is built from 13 residues. Germline CDR1 MNHEY, CDR2 SMNVEV (reference sequence). The V end lost 0 bases, the J end lost 3 bases, and 5 bases lay between the germline ends. CDR3 loop: CASSLSRDTEAFF. Written as DNA, the CDR3 is TGTGCCAGCAGTTTATCCCGGGACACTGAAGCTTTCTTT.

The chain combines TRBV19 with TRBJ1-2, with TRBD1 matching over 7 bases. The V segment lost 6 bases and the J segment 4 bases; nucleotides outside the gene matches: 5. Per germline, CDR1 LNHDA and CDR2 SQIVND (reference sequence). CDR3 length: 13 residues. The CDR3 reads CASSPQGFYGYTF. CDR3 bases: TGTGCCAGTAGCCCACAGGGGTTCTATGGCTACACCTTC. The full variable domain, completed using reference TRBV19 and TRBJ1-2, is DGGITQSPKYLFRKEGQNVTLSCEQNLNHDAMYWYRQDPGQGLRLIYYSQIVNDFQKGDIAEGYSVSREKKESFPLTVTSAQKNPTAFYLCASSPQGFYGYTFGSGTRLTVV.

The chain employs TRBV3-1 and TRBJ1-3; D unclear. The V gene lost 6 bases and the J gene lost 1 base, with 4 bases spanning the gap. CDR1 is LGHDT and CDR2 is YNNKEL in the germline V gene (reference sequence). The CDR3 is 12 amino acids. The CDR3 DNA reads TGTGCCAGCAGACTTTCTGGAAACACCATATATTTT. Translation: CASRLSGNTIYF.

The chain employs TRBV10-3 and TRBJ2-1; a possible D gene is TRBD2 (5 bases). CDR3 length: 14 residues. Trimming took 5 bases from V and 10 from J, leaving 18 bases between them. Germline V lookup: CDR1 ENHRY, CDR2 SYGVKD. CDR3 sequence (DNA): TGTGCCATCAGTCGATCGGAGCTTACGGGGGAGCAGTTCTTC. Translating gives CAISRSELTGEQFF.

This chain uses TRBV7-9 with TRBJ1-1; D is ambiguous. The CDR3 spans 14 residues. Germline V lookup: CDR1 SEHNR, CDR2 FQNEAQ (reference sequence). The ends were cut back, 1 base at V and 6 bases at J, with 12 bases in the middle. The chain's CDR3 is CASSLGGGVPEAFF. In nucleotides, the CDR3 is TGTGCCAGCAGCTTAGGGGGTGGTGTCCCTGAAGCTTTCTTT.

The chain joins TRBV7-2 to TRBJ1-4; D gene unclear. With 5 bases removed from V and 3 bases from J, the gap between germline ends came to 7 bases. The V gene's germline CDR1 is SGHTA and CDR2 FQGNSA. The CDR3 is 13 residues long. CDR3 residues: CASSVGANEKLFF. Written as DNA, the CDR3 is TGTGCCAGCAGCGTCGGCGCTAATGAAAAACTGTTTTTT.

This clonotype was detected only once. The chain couples TRBV5-1 to TRBJ2-2, with D possibly matching TRBD2 (6 bases). Trimming took off 3 bases at V and 9 bases at J, with 15 bases between the two ends. CDR3 size: 14 residues. Germline CDR1 is SGHRS and CDR2 is YFSETQ. CDR3 nucleotides: TGCGCCAGCAGCTACGAGGACGGGAGACGGGAGCTGTTTTTT. Amino acid sequence: CASSYEDGRRELFF.

This clonotype was seen just once. This chain links TRBV28 with TRBJ2-7; 7 bases align to TRBD1. CDR1 MDHEN and CDR2 SYDVKM come from the germline V gene. Trimming removed 6 bases from V and 3 bases from J; junction bases left unmatched: 11. The CDR3 is 15 residues long. CDR3 region: CASRPTDRVGYEQYF. The CDR3, as DNA: TGTGCCAGCAGACCTACTGACAGGGTTGGCTACGAGCAGTACTTC.

This chain joins TRBV10-3 and TRBJ2-7; TRBD1 matches at 7 bases. The CDR3 has 15 residues. Germline V lookup: CDR1 ENHRY, CDR2 SYGVKD. V trimming: 0 bases; J trimming: 2 bases; junction bases outside the gene matches: 4. The CDR3 reads CAISESSGGAYEQYF. CDR3 DNA sequence: TGTGCCATCAGTGAGTCGTCAGGGGGTGCCTACGAGCAGTACTTC.

The chain has TRBV5-4 and TRBJ2-5, with D uncertain. This CDR3 contains 14 residues. V was clipped by 3 bases and J by 2 bases, with 11 bases between them. In germline, CDR1 is SGHNT, CDR2 YYREEE (reference sequence). The CDR3 loop is CASSSSLGQETQYF. The CDR3 DNA reads TGTGCCAGCAGCTCTTCCTTGGGGCAAGAGACCCAGTACTTC.

The genes are TRBV7-9 and TRBJ2-7, with no clear D. Germline assignment: CDR1 SEHNR and CDR2 FQNEAQ (reference sequence). Deletions cut 5 bases from V and 0 bases from J, with 14 bases between. The CDR3 is 15 amino acids. The DNA for the CDR3 is TGTGCCAGCAGCCCAAGGACGGCCTTCTCCTACGAGCAGTACTTC. Protein: CASSPRTAFSYEQYF.

This chain connects TRBV10-3 to TRBJ1-1, with a possible D match to TRBD1 (5 bases). This CDR3 has 14 amino acids. V gave up 10 bases and J gave up 4 bases, with 19 bases separating them. Germline CDR1 reads ENHRY; CDR2 reads SYGVKD. The CDR3 bases are TGTGCCAACTCCAGGGCAGGAAGGGGCACTGAAGCTTTCTTT. This codes for CANSRAGRGTEAFF.

The chain combines TRBV30 with TRBJ1-1; D is unclear. Trimming cost V 4 bases and J 7 bases, with 10 bases left between them. The CDR3 consists of 11 residues. Germline V lookup: CDR1 GTSNPN, CDR2 SVGIG (reference sequence). The CDR3 sequence is CAWTPYGEAFF. As DNA, the CDR3 is TGTGCCTGGACTCCTTACGGTGAAGCTTTCTTT.

The chain joins TRBV3-1 to TRBJ2-7; no reliable D call. Germline values: CDR1 LGHDT, CDR2 YNNKEL (reference sequence). V shed 5 bases and J shed 0 bases, with 14 bases lying between them. This CDR3 has 15 residues. The CDR3 DNA sequence: TGTGCCAGCAGCAAAAGTTCCCAGCTCTCCTACGAGCAGTACTTC. Protein product: CASSKSSQLSYEQYF.

The chain combines TRBV18 with TRBJ2-4, with a possible D match to TRBD2 (6 bases). The germline V gene has CDR1 KGHSH and CDR2 LQKENI. Trimming stripped 3 bases from V and 8 bases from J, with 14 bases between. The CDR3 has 14 residues. The CDR3 DNA reads TGTGCCAGCTCACCGACGGGAGAGGTAGACATTCAGTACTTC. Amino acid sequence: CASSPTGEVDIQYF.

V and J are TRBV30 and TRBJ2-6; D perhaps matches TRBD1 (6 bases). CDR3 size: 20 residues. Germline lookup yields CDR1 GTSNPN and CDR2 SVGIG (reference sequence). V dropped 0 bases and J dropped 0 bases, with 21 bases sitting between them. The CDR3 DNA reads TGTGCCTGGAGTGTACACGTGTTTCAGGGGCTCTCCTCTGGGGCCAACGTCCTGACTTTC. Its protein is CAWSVHVFQGLSSGANVLTF.

This clonotype was picked up one time. This chain links TRBV25-1 with TRBJ2-7; 8 bases line up with TRBD1. Germline V gene lookup returns CDR1 MGHDK and CDR2 SYGVNS. Losses at the gene ends were 6 bases for V and 2 bases for J; bases not matched to a gene: 9. CDR3 size: 15 residues. The CDR3 loop reads CASSAGDRITYEQYF. The CDR3 DNA is TGTGCCAGCAGCGCAGGGGACAGGATAACCTACGAGCAGTACTTC.

On this clonotype itself: At one end the junction does not follow the germline gene, possibly because of a read error. The chain carries TRBV6-2 or TRBV6-3 and TRBJ2-7; the D call may be TRBD1 or TRBD2 (6 bases each). Germline V lookup: CDR1 MNHEY, CDR2 SVGEGT. The CDR3 totals 13 residues. In nucleotides, the CDR3 is TGTGCCAGCAGCCGCTCGGGGGCCTACGAGCGGTACTTC. It codes for CASSRSGAYERYF.

The V call is TRBV7-9, the J call TRBJ2-2; 8 bases map to TRBD1. Trimming cost V 0 bases and J 0 bases; bases outside gene matches: 6. Germline V CDR1 and CDR2: SEHNR, FQNEAQ (reference sequence). The CDR3 extends over 18 amino acids. For the CDR3, the DNA is TGTGCCAGCAGCTTAGCGCGACAGGGGCCGACGAACACCGGGGAGCTGTTTTTT. It specifies CASSLARQGPTNTGELFF.

This rearrangement joins TRBV7-9 to TRBJ2-5; the D is unclear. The CDR3 is 13 amino acids. V dropped 1 base and J dropped 2 bases, with 5 bases sitting between them. Germline V gene data show CDR1 as SEHNR and CDR2 as FQNEAQ (reference sequence). CDR3 sequence: CASSLEPQETQYF. The CDR3 region has the DNA TGTGCCAGCAGCTTAGAACCACAAGAGACCCAGTACTTC.

J is TRBJ1-2 and V is TRBV30; no reliable D call. Germline V gene sequence: CDR1 GTSNPN, CDR2 SVGIG (reference sequence). There are 13 residues in the CDR3. The germline V and J ends were trimmed by 4 bases and 2 bases, with 11 bases remaining between them. This CDR3 reads CAWTSNSNYGYTF. CDR3 DNA sequence: TGTGCCTGGACTTCCAACAGCAACTATGGCTACACCTTC.